In its sample, the clone carrying this TCR beta chain was seen many times. Its cognate antigen is unknown. The sample originates from a study of T cells after yellow fever vaccination. Study observations and caveats: Reappearing after the booster were most of the clones from primary vaccination (about 95% CD4, approximately 85% CD8). The appearance of a small share of clonotypes in both CD4 and CD8 compartments was observed.

Trimming took 5 bases from V and 0 from J, leaving 10 bases between them. There are 14 residues in the CDR3. Germline V gene sequence: CDR1 SQVTM, CDR2 ANQGSEA. MiXCR was run by TCRdb on the 5' RACE reads, yielding one entry per CDR3 protein. Of about 120,000 distinct CDR3 sequences listed, about 6.8% were seen once; the top ten hold approximately 3%. The V call is TRBV29-1, the J call TRBJ2-2; D gene uncertain. The sequence came from a man between 18 and 29 years old who received the YFV17D yellow fever vaccine. The sample was CD4+ T cells sorted from PBMCs, taken about 41 days after the first yellow fever vaccination. The CDR3 region has the DNA TGCAGCGTTTGTACGGCCGCGAACACCGGGGAGCTGTTTTTT. It codes for CSVCTAANTGELFF.